The following is a T cell receptor beta chain sequence with its context. Trimming took 4 bases from V and 4 from J; bases not matched to a gene: 7. The CDR3 contains 16 residues. Germline values: CDR1 LGHNA, CDR2 YSLEER. Assay: immunoSEQ multiplex PCR; the TCRdb copy retains only in-frame clones and omits some. The sample has roughly 84,000 clones, roughly 89% seen once. Investigators merged groups given second doses at roughly 4 or roughly 12 weeks. This entry belongs to a study of T cell responses to AZD1222 COVID-19 vaccine. The chain links TRBV4-3 to TRBJ1-6; TRBD1 matches 7 bases. This TCR came from an adult who received the AZD1222 COVID-19 vaccine. Sequencing used peripheral blood, obtained 28 days after the second AZD1222 dose. CDR3 nucleotide sequence: TGCGCCAGCAGCCCCCAACAGGGGCAATATAATTCACCCCTCCACTTT. It is translated as CASSPQQGQYNSPLHF.